This is a list of T cell receptor beta chains from one sample in a study of T cells after yellow fever vaccination. A single record per CDR3 protein comes from TCRdb applying MiXCR to the 5' RACE reads. This table has 340,000 or so distinct CDR3 sequences, approximately 12% appearing once. Sequenced material: CD4+ T cells sorted from PBMCs, taken 15 days after the yellow fever booster vaccination. The receptors originated from a man between 18 and 29 years old who received the YFV17D yellow fever vaccine. The CDR3 runs from the conserved cysteine through the conserved F or W. A clone size is listed for some rows: how often the clone was seen (once, few, many), or a class if it is expanded.

TRBJ2-1 | TRBV6-5 | few | CASSYPLTSGFPVEQFF
TRBJ2-2 | TRBV20-1 | few | CSASRTRGTGELFF
TRBJ1-1 | TRBV9 | - | CASSALTGTQNTEAFF
TRBJ2-1 | TRBV2 | few | CASSDLPQGALNEQFF
TRBJ2-5 | TRBV4-3 | few | CASSQGAGRETQYF
TRBJ2-5 | TRBV7-3 | few | CASSAGGASETQYF
TRBJ1-2 | TRBV18 | - | CASSPEGGGSAYGYTF
TRBJ1-5 | TRBV28 | - | CASIAGGNQPQHF
TRBJ2-5 | TRBV9 | few | CASSVRGEAETQYF
TRBJ1-5 | TRBV24-1 | few | CATSSANQPQHF
TRBJ1-2 | TRBV3-1 | - | CASSRQGGNYGYTF
TRBJ2-5 | TRBV5-1 | - | CASSTTGYETQYF
TRBJ1-2 | TRBV6-5 | - | CASSYLWGADGYTF
TRBJ2-2 | TRBV10-3 | - | CAISRDRNTGELFF
TRBJ1-6 | TRBV7-3 | few | CASSETGGGSPLHF
TRBJ1-5 | TRBV5-8 | few | CASSLSTGRNQPQHF
TRBJ2-1 | TRBV20-1 | - | CSAQTQGNEQFF
TRBJ1-3 | TRBV5-4 | - | CASSFGAGTTGNTIYF
TRBJ2-5 | TRBV5-1 | - | CASSLALAGGRVFQETQYF
TRBJ2-5 | TRBV12-3/TRBV12-4 | few | CASSRLAGVSETQYF
TRBJ2-4 | TRBV9 | few | CASSAYRGNIQYF
TRBJ2-5 | TRBV6-5 | - | CASSYSTDWLSQETQYF
TRBJ1-1 | TRBV7-2 | - | CASSLTAAGEAFF
TRBJ2-2 | TRBV20-1 | few | CSAGGDRANTGELFF
TRBJ2-3 | TRBV14 | - | CASSQDAVGWRGGSDTQYF
TRBJ1-2 | TRBV7-9 | few | CASSLLGYTF
TRBJ1-2 | TRBV7-2 | - | CASSLDFRGRHGGYTF
TRBJ2-7 | TRBV7-9 | - | CASSRRGLEQYF
TRBJ1-1 | TRBV24-1 | many | CATRNGWTEAFF
TRBJ2-5 | TRBV2 | once | CASIGGEEGTQYF
TRBJ2-2 | TRBV7-3 | few | CASSLGLAAGELFF
TRBJ2-5 | TRBV30 | once | CAWRLAGAEETQYF